This passage covers 7 T cell receptor beta chains from one sample sequenced in a study of graft-versus-host responses after intestinal transplantation. Their antigens are not known. Assay used: immunoSEQ multiplex PCR; TCRdb lists only in-frame clones, some missing. This table holds tens of thousands of clones, 94% found once. The material was unstimulated CD8+ T cells sorted from spleen or lymph node cells, obtained before intestinal transplant. These receptors came from a human donor who received an intestinal transplant.

The chain couples TRBV11-3 to TRBJ2-7; tentative D call: TRBD2 (5 bases). Trimming took 5 bases from V and 2 from J, leaving 13 bases between them. The CDR3 length is 14 residues. Germline CDR1 is SGHNT and CDR2 is YENEEA. CDR3 sequence reads: CASSPGDRPYEQYF. The CDR3, as DNA: TGTGCCAGCAGCCCCGGGGATAGGCCCTACGAGCAGTACTTC.

This sequence joins TRBV27 and TRBJ2-3; the D is unclear. The CDR3 has 14 amino acids. The V and J ends lost 3 bases and 7 bases respectively, with 14 bases between them. From germline, CDR1 is MNHEY and CDR2 SMNVEV (reference sequence). The chain's CDR3 is CASSFGVDWYTQYF. The CDR3 DNA reads TGTGCCAGCAGTTTTGGCGTGGATTGGTATACGCAGTATTTT.

The V and J genes are TRBV6-1 and TRBJ2-5; D gene ambiguous. Germline loops: CDR1 MNHNS, CDR2 SASEGT. This CDR3 contains 12 residues. The V gene lost 0 bases and the J gene lost 4 bases, with 3 bases spanning the gap. CDR3 sequence reads: CASSEAAETQYF. CDR3 DNA sequence: TGTGCCAGCAGTGAAGCTGCAGAGACCCAGTACTTC.

This clone was observed a single time. The rearrangement links TRBV11-3 to TRBJ2-3; D gene unclear. Germline loops: CDR1 SGHNT, CDR2 YENEEA. The CDR3 runs 14 residues. Trimming stripped 1 base from V and 0 bases from J, with 5 bases between. The CDR3 region is CASSLGGSTDTQYF. CDR3 nucleotides: TGTGCCAGCAGCTTAGGCGGAAGCACAGATACGCAGTATTTT.

V usage is TRBV7-9 and J usage is TRBJ1-6; D possibly corresponds to TRBD1 (6 bases). This CDR3 region has 15 residues. V dropped 5 bases and J dropped 8 bases, with 16 bases sitting between them. Germline-derived CDR1 and CDR2 are SEHNR and FQNEAQ (reference sequence). CDR3 amino acids: CASSLSRGQDSPLHF. The CDR3 DNA sequence: TGTGCCAGCAGCCTATCAAGGGGACAAGATTCACCCCTCCACTTT. Looking up the rest from reference TRBV7-9 and TRBJ1-6 gives the full variable domain: DTGVSQNPRHKITKRGQNVTFRCDPISEHNRLYWYRQTLGQGPEFLTYFQNEAQLEKSRLLSDRFSAERPKGSFSTLEIQRTEQGDSAMYLCASSLSRGQDSPLHFGNGTRLTVT.

In this sample, this clone turned up once. The chain couples TRBV10-1 to TRBJ2-7; TRBD2 matches 10 bases. Germline loops: CDR1 WNHNN, CDR2 SYGVQD (reference sequence). This CDR3 contains 21 residues. With 6 bases clipped from V and 2 bases from J, the junction kept 25 bases outside the gene matches. The CDR3 DNA follows: TGCGCCAGCAGCCCTGGCCCCTCTAGCGGGAGAGGGTCTTGGTGGCCCTACGAGCAGTACTTC. Residues: CASSPGPSSGRGSWWPYEQYF.

The V call is TRBV5-6, the J call TRBJ2-5; the D call may be TRBD1 or TRBD2 (6 bases each). With 4 bases removed from V and 0 bases from J, the gap between germline ends came to 10 bases. The germline CDR1 and CDR2 sequences are SGHDT and YYEEEE. CDR3 size: 14 residues. The CDR3 loop is CASSAGGHQETQYF. The CDR3 region has the DNA TGTGCCAGCAGCGCTGGGGGGCACCAAGAGACCCAGTACTTC.